The rows below give T cell receptor beta chains drawn from one sample of a study of cytomegalovirus exposure and HLA in healthy donors. Generated by immunoSEQ multiplex PCR, the TCRdb table keeps only in-frame clones and is missing some. The sample yields 130,000 to 150,000 clones, 84% seen once. Sequences were obtained from PBMCs. The receptors here all came from a boy aged 2 to 9 in good health and CMV-seronegative. CDR3s include the opening cysteine and the closing phenylalanine or tryptophan. D genes are given only for firm matches. The size of a clone is reported for some rows only, either as once, few or many, or as a class for expanded clones.

DNA: TGCAGCGTTGATTCAGGCTACTCTGGGGCCAACGTCCTGACTTTC
CDR3: CSVDSGYSGANVLTF
size: few
J: TRBJ2-6
V: TRBV29-1
D: NA

DNA: TGCGCCAGCAGCTTGGGACAGGGGGCTTTTGGCACTGAAGCTTTCTTT
CDR3: CASSLGQGAFGTEAFF
size: NA
J: TRBJ1-1
V: TRBV5-1
D: TRBD1

DNA: TGTGCCAGCAGCTTGTTACCGGGGGGCATAACCTACGAGCAGTACTTC
CDR3: CASSLLPGGITYEQYF
size: NA
J: TRBJ2-7
V: TRBV11-2
D: NA

DNA: TGCGCCAGCAGCCGAGGGAGGTCCTACGAGCAGTACTTC
CDR3: CASSRGRSYEQYF
size: once
J: TRBJ2-7
V: TRBV5-1
D: NA

DNA: TGTGCCAGCAGTACCGGGTCCTTCTTCGGCGCAGATACGCAGTATTTT
CDR3: CASSTGSFFGADTQYF
size: NA
J: TRBJ2-3
V: TRBV2
D: NA

DNA: TGTGCCACCGAAGGACAGGGCTATGGCTACACCTTC
CDR3: CATEGQGYGYTF
size: NA
J: TRBJ1-2
V: TRBV10-3
D: TRBD1

DNA: TGTTCCATCCCGGGCGGGGCTTACACAGATACGCAGTATTTT
CDR3: CSIPGGAYTDTQYF
size: NA
J: TRBJ2-3
V: TRBV7-9
D: NA

DNA: TGTGCCAGCAGCTTCCGGGAAGAAGCTTTCTTT
CDR3: CASSFREEAFF
size: few
J: TRBJ1-1
V: TRBV7-2
D: NA

DNA: TGCGCCAGCAGCTTGGGGACAGGGGGGCCTGAAGCTTTCTTT
CDR3: CASSLGTGGPEAFF
size: NA
J: TRBJ1-1
V: TRBV5-1
D: TRBD1

DNA: TGCAGCGTTGAAGATCTCGGGACAGTTTACAATGAGCAGTTCTTC
CDR3: CSVEDLGTVYNEQFF
size: NA
J: TRBJ2-1
V: TRBV29-1
D: TRBD1

DNA: TGTGCCAGCAGCCAAGGGACTCGGACCGAAGCGACCCAGTACTTC
CDR3: CASSQGTRTEATQYF
size: NA
J: TRBJ2-5
V: TRBV4-2
D: NA

DNA: TGTGCCAGCAGTCCTTGGGACAGCCGCAATCAGCCCCAGCATTTT
CDR3: CASSPWDSRNQPQHF
size: NA
J: TRBJ1-5
V: TRBV9
D: TRBD1

DNA: TGCAGCGTAAAGGACAGTGTATACGAGCAGTACTTC
CDR3: CSVKDSVYEQYF
size: NA
J: TRBJ2-7
V: TRBV29-1
D: NA

DNA: TGTGCCAGCAGGGGGGACAGGTATGAAAAACTGTTTTTT
CDR3: CASRGDRYEKLFF
size: once
J: TRBJ1-4
V: TRBV25-1
D: TRBD1

DNA: TGTGCCAGCAGTTACTCCGCCCAGGGCCACGAGACCCAGTACTTC
CDR3: CASSYSAQGHETQYF
size: NA
J: TRBJ2-5
V: TRBV6-5
D: NA

DNA: TGTGCCAGCAGTTCCTTAAAGCGGGAGGTTCGGACAGATACGCAGTATTTT
CDR3: CASSSLKREVRTDTQYF
size: NA
J: TRBJ2-3
V: TRBV28
D: TRBD2

DNA: TGTGCTAGCCAAATAGCGGGGGGCGGAAATGAGCAGTTCTTC
CDR3: CASQIAGGGNEQFF
size: NA
J: TRBJ2-1
V: TRBV12-5
D: TRBD2

DNA: TGTGCCAGCAGTCCGGACAGGGGAGAGACCCAGTACTTC
CDR3: CASSPDRGETQYF
size: NA
J: TRBJ2-5
V: TRBV27
D: TRBD1

DNA: TGTGCCACCAGCAGAGATTACGGGGGTTGGGGGGGGAAGGGGTCCACAGATACGCAGTATTTT
CDR3: CATSRDYGGWGGKGSTDTQYF
size: NA
J: TRBJ2-3
V: TRBV15
D: TRBD2

DNA: TGTGCCAGCAGTTTAGGACAGGTGAATTACGAGCAGTACTTC
CDR3: CASSLGQVNYEQYF
size: NA
J: TRBJ2-7
V: TRBV6-5
D: TRBD1

DNA: TGCGCCAGCAGCCAATACAGGGTTGTGGACACCGGGGAGCTGTTTTTT
CDR3: CASSQYRVVDTGELFF
size: NA
J: TRBJ2-2
V: TRBV4-1
D: NA

DNA: TGTGCCAGCTCACCGAGACAGGGGGCTTCTGGAAACACCATATATTTT
CDR3: CASSPRQGASGNTIYF
size: NA
J: TRBJ1-3
V: TRBV18
D: TRBD1

DNA: TGCGCCAGCAGCCAGGAACAGGGGGGCCTGACTTTC
CDR3: CASSQEQGGLTF
size: NA
J: TRBJ2-6
V: TRBV4-1
D: TRBD1

DNA: TGTGCCAGCAGCTTAGAAGGGGCTGCAGGTCAGACTCGGGCCCAGTACTTC
CDR3: CASSLEGAAGQTRAQYF
size: NA
J: TRBJ2-5
V: TRBV13
D: NA

DNA: TGTGCCAGCAGTGAGCGTGGGGGGAATACGCAGTATTTT
CDR3: CASSERGGNTQYF
size: NA
J: TRBJ2-3
V: TRBV6-4
D: NA

DNA: TGTGCCAGCAGTAAGACCCGGGGTATCGAGCAGTACTTC
CDR3: CASSKTRGIEQYF
size: NA
J: TRBJ2-7
V: TRBV6-6
D: NA

DNA: TGTGCCAGCAGCTTAGCCGGAGGGGATGAGCAGTTCTTC
CDR3: CASSLAGGDEQFF
size: once
J: TRBJ2-1
V: TRBV7-9
D: NA

DNA: TGTGCCATCAGAGATTCCGGAAGACAGGGAGGACAAGAGACCCAGTACTTC
CDR3: CAIRDSGRQGGQETQYF
size: NA
J: TRBJ2-5
V: TRBV10-3
D: NA

DNA: TGTGCCAGCAGTTCCACCCAAGCGGGGCGGTGGGATGAGCAGTTCTTC
CDR3: CASSSTQAGRWDEQFF
size: NA
J: TRBJ2-1
V: TRBV6-5
D: TRBD2

DNA: TGTGCCTGGAGTAGAGGAGGAGCGAGGAATTCACCCCTCCACTTT
CDR3: CAWSRGGARNSPLHF
size: few
J: TRBJ1-6
V: TRBV30
D: NA

DNA: TGTGCCAGCAGCCCAACACGCGGGACTGCAGACTTTTCACCCCTCCACTTT
CDR3: CASSPTRGTADFSPLHF
size: NA
J: TRBJ1-6
V: TRBV7-2
D: NA